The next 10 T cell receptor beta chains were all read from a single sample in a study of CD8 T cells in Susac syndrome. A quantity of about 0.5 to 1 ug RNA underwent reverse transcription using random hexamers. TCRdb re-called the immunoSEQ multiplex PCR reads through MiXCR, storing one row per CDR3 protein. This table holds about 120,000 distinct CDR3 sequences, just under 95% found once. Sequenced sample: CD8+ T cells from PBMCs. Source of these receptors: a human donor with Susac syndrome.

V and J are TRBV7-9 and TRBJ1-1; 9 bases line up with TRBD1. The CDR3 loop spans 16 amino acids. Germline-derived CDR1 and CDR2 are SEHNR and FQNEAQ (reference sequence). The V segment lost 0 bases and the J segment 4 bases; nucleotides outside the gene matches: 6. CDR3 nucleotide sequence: TGTGCCAGCAGCTTAGCGTTGGGACAGGGTACCACTGAAGCTTTCTTT. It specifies CASSLALGQGTTEAFF.

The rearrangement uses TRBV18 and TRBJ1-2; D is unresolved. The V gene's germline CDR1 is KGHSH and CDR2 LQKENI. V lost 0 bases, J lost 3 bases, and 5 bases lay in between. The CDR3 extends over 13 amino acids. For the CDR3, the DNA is TGTGCCAGCTCACCACCGGATCACTATGGCTACACCTTC. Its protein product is CASSPPDHYGYTF.

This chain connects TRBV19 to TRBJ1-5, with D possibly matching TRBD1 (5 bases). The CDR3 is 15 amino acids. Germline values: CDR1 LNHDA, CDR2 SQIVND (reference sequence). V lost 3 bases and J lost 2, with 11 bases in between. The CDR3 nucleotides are TGTGCCAGTAGTATTCCCAGGGTTGGCAATCAGCCCCAGCATTTT. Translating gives CASSIPRVGNQPQHF.

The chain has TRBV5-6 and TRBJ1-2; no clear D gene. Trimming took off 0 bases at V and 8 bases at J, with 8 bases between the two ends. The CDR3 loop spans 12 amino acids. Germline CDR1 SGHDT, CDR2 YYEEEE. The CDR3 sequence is CASSLEPGGYTF. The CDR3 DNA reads TGTGCCAGCAGCTTGGAGCCGGGAGGCTACACCTTC.

The CDR3 nucleotides are TGTGCTAGTGGTTTGCTCCGGGACGGAGATGAAAAACTGTTTTTT. It codes for CASGLLRDGDEKLFF. V usage is TRBV12-5 and J usage is TRBJ1-4; D possibly corresponds to TRBD1 (5 bases). The CDR3 covers 15 residues. V was cut by 2 bases and J by 6 bases, with 13 bases left in between. Germline lookup yields CDR1 LGHNT and CDR2 FRNRAP.

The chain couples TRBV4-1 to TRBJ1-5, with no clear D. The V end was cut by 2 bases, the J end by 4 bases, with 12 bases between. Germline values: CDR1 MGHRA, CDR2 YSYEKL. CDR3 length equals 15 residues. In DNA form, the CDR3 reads TGCGCCAGCAGCCAATTGAACAGCCCAAATCAGCCCCAGCATTTT. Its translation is CASSQLNSPNQPQHF.

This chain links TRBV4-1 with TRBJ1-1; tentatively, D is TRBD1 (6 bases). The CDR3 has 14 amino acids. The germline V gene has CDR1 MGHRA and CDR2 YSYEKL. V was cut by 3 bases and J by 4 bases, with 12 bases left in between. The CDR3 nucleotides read TGCGCCAGCAGCCACTCTGGGGGGGCCACTGAAGCTTTCTTT. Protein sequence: CASSHSGGATEAFF.

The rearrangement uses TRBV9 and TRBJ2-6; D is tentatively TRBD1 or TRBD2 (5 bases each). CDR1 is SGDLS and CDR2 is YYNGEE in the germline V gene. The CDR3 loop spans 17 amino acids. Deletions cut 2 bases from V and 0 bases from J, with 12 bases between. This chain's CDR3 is CASSVLGDPSGANVLTF. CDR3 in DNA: TGTGCCAGCAGCGTCCTCGGGGACCCCTCTGGGGCCAACGTCCTGACTTTC.

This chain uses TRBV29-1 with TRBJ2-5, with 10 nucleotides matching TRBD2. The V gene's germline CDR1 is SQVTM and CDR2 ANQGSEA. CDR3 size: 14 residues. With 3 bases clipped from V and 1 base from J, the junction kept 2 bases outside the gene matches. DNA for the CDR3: TGCAGCGTTGACCAGCGGGGGGGCCAAGAGACCCAGTACTTC. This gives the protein CSVDQRGGQETQYF.

The CDR3 nucleotides are TGTGCCAGCACCGAGGACAGCTACGAGCAGTACTTC. Translated, it gives CASTEDSYEQYF. The chain uses TRBV6-1 and TRBJ2-7, with D maybe TRBD1 (6 bases). Looked up from germline, CDR1 is MNHNS and CDR2 is SASEGT. Trimming pared 7 bases from V and 3 bases from J, leaving 10 bases between. The CDR3 is made up of 12 amino acids.